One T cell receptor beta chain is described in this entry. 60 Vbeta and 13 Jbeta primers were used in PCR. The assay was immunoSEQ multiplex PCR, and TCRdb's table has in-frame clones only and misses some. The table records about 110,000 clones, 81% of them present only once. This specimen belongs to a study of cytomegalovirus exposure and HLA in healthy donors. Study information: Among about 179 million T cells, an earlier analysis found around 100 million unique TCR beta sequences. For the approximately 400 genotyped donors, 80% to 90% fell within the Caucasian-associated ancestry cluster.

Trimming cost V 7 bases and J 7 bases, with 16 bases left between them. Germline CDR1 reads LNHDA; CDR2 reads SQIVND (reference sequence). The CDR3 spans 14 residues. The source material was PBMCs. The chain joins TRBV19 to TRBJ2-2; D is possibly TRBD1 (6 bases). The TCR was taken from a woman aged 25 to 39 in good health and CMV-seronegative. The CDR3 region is CASINQGRIGELFF. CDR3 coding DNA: TGTGCCAGTATCAACCAGGGGCGAATCGGGGAGCTGTTTTTT.